The 2 T cell receptor beta chains listed next were all sequenced from one sample in a study of human T cells and chemical hapten exposure. Stated time point: patch test 1, 2 weeks after DPC sensitization. Treatment of the sample: therapeutic diphenylcyclopropenone sensitization with weekly scalp DPC. In TCRdb, the RACE reads were re-called with MiXCR into one record per CDR3 protein. Seen here are some 120,000 distinct CDR3 sequences, about 12% observed once, and the top ten hold more than 1.3%. Sequenced here: whole blood, sampled in connection with sensitization to the hapten diphenylcyclopropenone (DPC). Receptor source: a woman aged 45-65 years with alopecia areata. Some clones in this sample may be carry-over from other donors' samples.

CDR3 loop: CASSLNLAGAHNEQFF. For the CDR3, the DNA is TGTGCCAGCAGCCTAAACCTAGCGGGGGCCCACAATGAGCAGTTCTTC. This rearrangement joins TRBV7-9 to TRBJ2-1; TRBD2 matches 10 bases. The CDR3 extends over 16 amino acids. J was trimmed by 5 bases and V by 5 bases; bases with no gene match: 9. Germline V CDR1 and CDR2: SEHNR, FQNEAQ (reference sequence). Full variable domain (missing parts from reference TRBV7-9 and TRBJ2-1): DTGVSQNPRHKITKRGQNVTFRCDPISEHNRLYWYRQTLGQGPEFLTYFQNEAQLEKSRLLSDRFSAERPKGSFSTLEIQRTEQGDSAMYLCASSLNLAGAHNEQFFGPGTRLTVL.

This clonotype was seen repeatedly, ten times or more. The chain combines TRBV20-1 with TRBJ2-7, with D perhaps matching TRBD1 (5 bases). Trimming took off 1 base at V and 1 base at J, with 5 bases between the two ends. The CDR3 length is 12 residues. Germline V gene data show CDR1 as DFQATT and CDR2 as SNEGSKA (reference sequence). The CDR3 bases are TGCAGTGCTAGAGGACAGTCCTACGAGCAGTACTTC. Translation: CSARGQSYEQYF.